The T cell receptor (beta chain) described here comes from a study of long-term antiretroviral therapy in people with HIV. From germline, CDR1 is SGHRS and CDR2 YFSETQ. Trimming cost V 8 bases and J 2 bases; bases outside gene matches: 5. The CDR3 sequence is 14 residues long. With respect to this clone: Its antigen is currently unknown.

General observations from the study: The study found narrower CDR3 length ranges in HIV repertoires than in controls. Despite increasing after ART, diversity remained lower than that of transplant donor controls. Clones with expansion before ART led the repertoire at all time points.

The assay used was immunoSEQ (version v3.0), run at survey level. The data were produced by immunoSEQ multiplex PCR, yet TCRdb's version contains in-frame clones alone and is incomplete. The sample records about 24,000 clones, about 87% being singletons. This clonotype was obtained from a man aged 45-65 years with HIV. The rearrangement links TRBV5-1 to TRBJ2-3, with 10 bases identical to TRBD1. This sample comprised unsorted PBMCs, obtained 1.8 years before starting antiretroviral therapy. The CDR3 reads CASGTGDFTDTQYF. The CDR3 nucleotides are TGCGCCAGTGGGACAGGGGACTTCACAGATACGCAGTATTTT.